Sequencing of this T cell receptor (beta chain) was carried out in a study of T cell changes during pregnancy in multiple sclerosis. Measured with immunoSEQ multiplex PCR; TCRdb has only the in-frame clones, and not every one. The sample comprises around 80,000 clones, around 92% of which are singletons, and roughly 2.5% rests with the top ten. The V gene's germline CDR1 is MNHEY and CDR2 SMNVEV (reference sequence). V was shortened by 3 bases and J by 6 bases, with 15 bases between the two germline ends. This CDR3 is 14 amino acids long. The specimen was peripheral blood, collected before pregnancy. This receptor was obtained from a female donor with multiple sclerosis, enrolled in a pregnancy study. The chain couples TRBV27 to TRBJ2-7, with D possibly being TRBD1 (5 bases). The CDR3 sequence: CASSLSIGATEQYF. The CDR3 DNA is TGTGCCAGCAGTTTGTCCATAGGGGCCACCGAGCAGTACTTC.